This T cell receptor (beta chain) was obtained from a study of CD8 T cells in ankylosing spondylitis. Each TCR beta library was made by quantitative 5'-RACE that incorporated molecular barcodes. TCRdb itself ran the 5' RACE reads through MiXCR, one entry per CDR3 protein. The sample holds fewer than 200,000 distinct CDR3 sequences; 9.8% are singletons and the top ten take over 13%. This clonotype was observed at least ten times. What it recognizes is unknown. The CDR3 covers 14 residues. Germline CDR1 is SEHNR and CDR2 is FQNEAQ (reference sequence). Trimming stripped 3 bases from V and 3 bases from J, with 12 bases between. General observations from the study: Significantly higher representation of disease-linked clones was reported for matched ankylosing spondylitis synovial fluid. Reactive arthritis synovial fluid and blood previously showed some of these motif variants.

Sequenced input: blood, either unsorted or a sorted T cell fraction (not recorded which). The chain has TRBV7-9 and TRBJ2-7; D might be TRBD1 or TRBD2, each matching 5 bases. This receptor was obtained from a female donor with ankylosing spondylitis or in good health (not recorded which). CDR3 nucleotide sequence: TGTGCCAGCAGCTTGGGGGACGAGGGCTACGAGCAGTACTTC. Protein sequence: CASSLGDEGYEQYF.